Only a few counts were recorded for the clone carrying this T cell receptor beta chain. Researchers took RNA transcripts and amplified the TCR beta CDR3 regions from them. Primed by the HTBI set, a first-round RT-PCR was run on the TCR CDR3. TCRdb reanalysed the multiplex PCR reads using MiXCR and keeps one entry per CDR3 protein. The table includes around 350,000 distinct CDR3 sequences, about 19% detected once. This sample was included in a study of T cells in Graves' hyperthyroidism and ophthalmopathy. As for the study in general: Sampling of peripheral blood happened at initial diagnosis, prior to any treatment.

Trimming took 3 bases from V and 12 from J; bases not matched to a gene: 17. From germline, CDR1 is DFQATT and CDR2 SNEGSKA (reference sequence). CDR3 size: 14 residues. Patients were excluded for uncontrolled infection, other autoimmune disease, pregnancy or lactation. Specimen: blood. The chain combines TRBV20-1 with TRBJ2-7, with 7 nucleotides matching TRBD1. The receptor's source is a woman in her late teens or twenties with Graves' hyperthyroidism. This CDR3 is CSARPPGQWIRGYF. The CDR3, as DNA: TGCAGTGCTAGGCCCCCGGGACAGTGGATTCGCGGGTACTTC.